In this sample, the clone carrying this TCR beta chain turned up many times. Its antigen is currently unknown. This sample is drawn from a study of metastatic and nonmetastatic thyroid tumors. Study at large: Blood and tumor or nodule tissue repertoires from malignant and benign thyroid patients were compared. The study's findings and limits: A significant increase in TCR beta diversity was reportedly seen in malignant thyroid tumors relative to benign nodules, in blood and tumor.

This CDR3 is built from 14 residues. V was clipped by 4 bases and J by 6 bases, with 12 bases between them. No treatment of any kind had been given to any patient before thyroid surgery. In the authors' workflow: Across clinicopathological groups, CDR3 differences served as the basis for building a distant-metastasis classifier for papillary thyroid cancer. MiXCR was used by TCRdb to re-call the PCR reads. These V and J calls originate from TCRdb's pipeline instead of the authors' own analysis. The table has approximately 24,000 clones, about 23% seen once. The sequence derives from a male donor with papillary thyroid cancer or a benign thyroid nodule (not recorded which). Some clones in this sample may be carry-over from other donors' samples. Sequences were obtained from blood. This chain connects TRBV12-3 or TRBV12-4 to TRBJ2-2; D is tentatively TRBD1 or TRBD2 (5 bases each). As DNA, the CDR3 is TGTGCCAGCAGTTGGAGTTCGGGACCCGGGGAGCTGTTTTTT. Translation gives CASSWSSGPGELFF.